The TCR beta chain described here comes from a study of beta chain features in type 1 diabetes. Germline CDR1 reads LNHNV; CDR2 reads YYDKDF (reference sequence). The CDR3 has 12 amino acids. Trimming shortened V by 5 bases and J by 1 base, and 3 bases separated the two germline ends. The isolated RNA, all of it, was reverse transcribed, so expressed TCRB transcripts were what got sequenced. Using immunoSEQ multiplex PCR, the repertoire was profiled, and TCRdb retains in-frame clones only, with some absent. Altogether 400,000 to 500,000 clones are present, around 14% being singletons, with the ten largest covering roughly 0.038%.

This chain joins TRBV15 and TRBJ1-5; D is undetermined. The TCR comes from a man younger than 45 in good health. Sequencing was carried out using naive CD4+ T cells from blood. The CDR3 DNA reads TGTGCCACCAGCCTCAGCAATCAGCCCCAGCATTTT. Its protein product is CATSLSNQPQHF.